Sequencing of this TCR beta chain was carried out in a study of T cells after yellow fever vaccination. Study at large: Those fractions that held only low numbers of cells were prepared using the SMART-Seq v4 Ultra Low Input RNA kit. General observations from the study: Though weaker, the secondary response peaked faster, on day 5 versus 15. Subsequent to the booster, the majority of primary-vaccination clones reappeared (96% CD4, 70% to 90% CD8).

For TCR, cDNA came from 5'RACE template switching, which added a universal primer site and UMIs. TCRdb redid the calling of the 5' RACE reads with MiXCR, one entry per CDR3 protein. Found here are hundreds of thousands of distinct CDR3 sequences, roughly 14% of them singletons; the top ten hold over 11%. Remarks on this clonotype: Its antigen is not known.

Trimming removed 2 bases from V and 14 bases from J; junction bases left unmatched: 8. Germline-derived CDR1 and CDR2 are MNHEY and SVGAGI. The CDR3 consists of 14 residues. This specimen was PBMCs, taken on the day of the yellow fever booster vaccination. The chain employs TRBV6-5 and TRBJ2-1, with 11 positions matching TRBD1. The TCR comes from a man aged 25 to 45 who received the YFV17D yellow fever vaccine. The CDR3 nucleotides are TGTGCCAGCAGTTACAGGGACAGGGGGATGATGGAGTTCTTC. This encodes CASSYRDRGMMEFF.